Below are 8 T cell receptor beta chains sequenced from a single sample in a study of T cell responses to AZD1222 COVID-19 vaccine. The repertoire was sequenced with immunoSEQ multiplex PCR; TCRdb's copy has only in-frame clones and lacks some. There are some 92,000 clones in the sample; around 89% occur only once, and around 3% lies in the top ten. Here the sequenced sample was peripheral blood, taken on day 0 of AZD1222 vaccination. These receptors were collected from an adult in good health.

This clone was recorded only once. The chain recombines TRBV30 with TRBJ2-1, with D possibly being TRBD2 (5 bases). Trimming left V 3 bases short and J 0 bases short, with 9 bases between. Germline CDR1 reads GTSNPN; CDR2 reads SVGIG (reference sequence). The CDR3 extends over 14 amino acids. CDR3 DNA sequence: TGTGCCTGGAGAGGACTTTCCTCCTACAATGAGCAGTTCTTC. Its translation is CAWRGLSSYNEQFF.

V gene TRBV21-1 combines with J gene TRBJ1-1. TRBV21-1 is a pseudogene. The CDR3 totals 16 residues. CDR3: CASSNTQWGGNTEAFF. The CDR3 bases are TGTGCCAGCAGCAATACGCAATGGGGGGGGAACACTGAAGCTTTCTTT.

Many counts were recorded for this clone. The rearrangement uses TRBV12-3 or TRBV12-4 and TRBJ1-6; D possibly corresponds to TRBD1 (6 bases). The V end was cut by 8 bases, the J end by 5 bases, with 10 bases between. This CDR3 comprises 13 residues. CDR3 DNA sequence: TGTGCCAGCCGGGACACTAATAATTCACCCCTCCACTTT. It encodes CASRDTNNSPLHF.

This chain connects TRBV3-1 (or the pseudogene TRBV3-2) to TRBJ1-3, with D possibly TRBD1 on 5 matching bases. Trimming removed 5 bases at V and 4 bases at J, with 12 bases between. CDR3 length equals 14 residues. Germline V gene lookup returns CDR1 LGHDT and CDR2 YNNKEL (reference sequence). The CDR3 is CASSYGTLGNTIYF. Here the CDR3 DNA reads TGTGCCAGCAGCTACGGGACTTTAGGAAACACCATATATTTT.

The chain joins TRBV28 to TRBJ1-5; 8 nucleotides match TRBD1. Germline V CDR1 and CDR2: MDHEN, SYDVKM. J gave up 6 bases and V 11 bases, and 6 bases lay outside the gene matches. This CDR3 region has 12 residues. In DNA form, the CDR3 reads TGTGCCGGAGGACAGGGTAGTCAGCCCCAGCATTTT. It yields the protein CAGGQGSQPQHF.

This clone has just one count. The J gene is TRBJ1-2, the V gene TRBV15; D is ambiguous. Germline V gene lookup returns CDR1 LNHNV and CDR2 YYDKDF (reference sequence). Trimming took 0 bases from V and 7 from J, leaving 12 bases between them. The CDR3 runs to 14 residues. CDR3 loop: CATSRDRWESGYTF. Here the CDR3 DNA reads TGTGCCACCAGCAGAGATAGGTGGGAATCTGGCTACACCTTC.

V and J are TRBV25-1 and TRBJ1-6; D is perhaps TRBD1 (5 bases). V was shortened by 3 bases and J by 9 bases, with 15 bases between the two germline ends. This CDR3 region has 15 residues. Per germline, CDR1 MGHDK and CDR2 SYGVNS. The CDR3 region is CASSESGLRSSPLHF. The CDR3 region has the DNA TGTGCCAGCAGTGAGTCAGGGTTGAGGAGTTCACCCCTCCACTTT.

This clone was picked up one time. The chain couples TRBV15 to TRBJ1-5; no clear D gene. V was shortened by 0 bases and J by 4 bases, with 13 bases between the two germline ends. In germline, CDR1 is LNHNV, CDR2 YYDKDF (reference sequence). The CDR3 runs 16 residues. The CDR3 region has the DNA TGTGCCACCAGCAGAGATCCTACAGACAATAATCAGCCCCAGCATTTT. Its translation: CATSRDPTDNNQPQHF.